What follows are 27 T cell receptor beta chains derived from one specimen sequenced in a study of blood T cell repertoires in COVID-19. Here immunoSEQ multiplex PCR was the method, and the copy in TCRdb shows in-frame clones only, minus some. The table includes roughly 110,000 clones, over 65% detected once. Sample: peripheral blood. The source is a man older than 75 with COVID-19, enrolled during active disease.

The CDR3 reads CASSQTTKETQYF. The DNA for the CDR3 is TGTGCCAGCAGCCAGACGACAAAAGAGACCCAGTACTTC. The gene calls are TRBV3-1 (or the pseudogene TRBV3-2) and TRBJ2-5; D ambiguous. Trimming pared 3 bases from V and 3 bases from J, leaving 8 bases between. The CDR3 is 13 amino acids. Germline V gene lookup returns CDR1 LGHDT and CDR2 YNNKEL (reference sequence).

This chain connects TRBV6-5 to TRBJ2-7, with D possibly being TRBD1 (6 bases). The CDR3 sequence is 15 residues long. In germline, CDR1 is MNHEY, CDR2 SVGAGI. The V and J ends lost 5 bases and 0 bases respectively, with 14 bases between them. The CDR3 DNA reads TGTGCCAGCAGTACCCAAGACAGGTTCTCCTACGAGCAGTACTTC. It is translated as CASSTQDRFSYEQYF.

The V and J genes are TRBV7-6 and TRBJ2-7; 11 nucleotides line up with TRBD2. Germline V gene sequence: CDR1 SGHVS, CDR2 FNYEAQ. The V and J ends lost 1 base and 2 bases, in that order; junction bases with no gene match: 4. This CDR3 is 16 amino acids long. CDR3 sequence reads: CASSLGLAGLTYEQYF. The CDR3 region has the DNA TGTGCCAGCAGCTTAGGACTAGCGGGACTCACCTACGAGCAGTACTTC.

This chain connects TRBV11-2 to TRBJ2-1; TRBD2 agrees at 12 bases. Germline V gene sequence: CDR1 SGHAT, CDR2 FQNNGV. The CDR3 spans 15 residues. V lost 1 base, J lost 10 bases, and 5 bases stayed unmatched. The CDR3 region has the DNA TGTGCCAGCAGCTTAGTGCTAGCGGGAGGGGGGGAGCAGTTCTTC. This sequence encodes CASSLVLAGGGEQFF.

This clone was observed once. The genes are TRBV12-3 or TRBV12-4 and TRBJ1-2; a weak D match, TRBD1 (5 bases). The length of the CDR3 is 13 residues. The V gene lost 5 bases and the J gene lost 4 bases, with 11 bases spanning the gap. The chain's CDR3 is CASSPGRAYGYTF. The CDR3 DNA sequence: TGTGCCAGCAGTCCCGGCAGGGCCTATGGCTACACCTTC.

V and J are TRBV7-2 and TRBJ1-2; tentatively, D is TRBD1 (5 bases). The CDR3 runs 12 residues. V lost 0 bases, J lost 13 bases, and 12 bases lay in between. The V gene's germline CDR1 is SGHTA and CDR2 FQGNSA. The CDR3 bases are TGTGCCAGCAGCTTAGCTGGGGCCCTGCCCACCTTC. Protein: CASSLAGALPTF.

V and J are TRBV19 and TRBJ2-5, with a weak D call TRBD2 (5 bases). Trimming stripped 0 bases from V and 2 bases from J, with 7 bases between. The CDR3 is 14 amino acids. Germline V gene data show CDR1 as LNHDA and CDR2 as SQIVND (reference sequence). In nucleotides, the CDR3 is TGTGCCAGTAGTATAGATCGGGATCAAGAGACCCAGTACTTC. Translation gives CASSIDRDQETQYF.

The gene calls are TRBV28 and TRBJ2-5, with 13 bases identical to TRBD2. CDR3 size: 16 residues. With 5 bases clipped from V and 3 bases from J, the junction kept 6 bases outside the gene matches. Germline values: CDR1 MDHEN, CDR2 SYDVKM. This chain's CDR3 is CASSGLAGDLEETQYF. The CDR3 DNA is TGTGCCAGCAGTGGACTAGCGGGAGATCTAGAAGAGACCCAGTACTTC.

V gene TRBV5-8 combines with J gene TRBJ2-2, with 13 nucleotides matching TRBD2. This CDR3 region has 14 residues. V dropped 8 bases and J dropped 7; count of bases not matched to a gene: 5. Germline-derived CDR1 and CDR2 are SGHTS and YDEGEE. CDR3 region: CASRGLAGVGELFF. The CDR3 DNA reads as TGTGCCAGTAGAGGACTAGCGGGAGTCGGGGAGCTGTTTTTT.

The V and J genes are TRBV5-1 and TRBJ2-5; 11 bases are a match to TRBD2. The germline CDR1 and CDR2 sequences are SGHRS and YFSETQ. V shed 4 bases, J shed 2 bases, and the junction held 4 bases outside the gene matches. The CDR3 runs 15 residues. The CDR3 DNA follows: TGCGCCAGCAGCCCCGGGACTAGCGGACAAGAGACCCAGTACTTC. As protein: CASSPGTSGQETQYF.

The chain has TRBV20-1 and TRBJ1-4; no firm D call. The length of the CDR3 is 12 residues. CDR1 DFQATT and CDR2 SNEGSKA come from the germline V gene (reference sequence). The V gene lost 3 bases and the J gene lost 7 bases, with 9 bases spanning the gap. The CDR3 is CSASYRGEKLFF. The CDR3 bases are TGCAGTGCTAGTTACCGGGGTGAAAAACTGTTTTTT.

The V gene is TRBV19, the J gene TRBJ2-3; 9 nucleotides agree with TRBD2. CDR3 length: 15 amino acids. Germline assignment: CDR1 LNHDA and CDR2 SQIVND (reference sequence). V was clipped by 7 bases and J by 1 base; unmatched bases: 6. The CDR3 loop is CASTNSGRGTDTQYF. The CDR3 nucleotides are TGTGCCAGTACCAATAGCGGGAGAGGCACAGATACGCAGTATTTT.

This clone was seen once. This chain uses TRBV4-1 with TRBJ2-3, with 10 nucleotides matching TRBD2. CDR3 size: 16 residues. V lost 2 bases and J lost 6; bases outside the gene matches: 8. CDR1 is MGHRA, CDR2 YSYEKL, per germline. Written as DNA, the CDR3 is TGCGCCAGCAGCCAACTAGCGGGAGCGAAGGGGGATACGCAGTATTTT. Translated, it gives CASSQLAGAKGDTQYF.

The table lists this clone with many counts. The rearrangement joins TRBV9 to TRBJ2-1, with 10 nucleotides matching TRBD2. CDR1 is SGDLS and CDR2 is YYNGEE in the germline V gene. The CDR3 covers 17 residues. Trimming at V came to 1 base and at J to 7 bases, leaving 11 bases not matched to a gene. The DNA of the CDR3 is TGTGCCAGCAGCGTACACGCCACGGGACTAGCGTTTAATGAGCAGTTCTTC. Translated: CASSVHATGLAFNEQFF.

The CDR3 bases are TGTGCCACCAGCAGAGTCTCGGGCGGAATTGCAGGGGAAAAACTGTTTTTT. Protein sequence: CATSRVSGGIAGEKLFF. V and J are TRBV15 and TRBJ1-4; weak D call: TRBD1 (5 bases). This CDR3 contains 17 residues. Looked up from germline, CDR1 is LNHNV and CDR2 is YYDKDF (reference sequence). Trimming removed 1 base at V and 8 bases at J, with 20 bases between.

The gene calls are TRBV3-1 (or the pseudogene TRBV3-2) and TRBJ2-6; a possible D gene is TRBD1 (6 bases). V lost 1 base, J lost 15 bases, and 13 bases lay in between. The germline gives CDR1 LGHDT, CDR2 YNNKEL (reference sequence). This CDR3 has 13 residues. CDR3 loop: CASSQGRQEALTF. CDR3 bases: TGTGCCAGCAGCCAAGGACGACAGGAAGCCCTGACTTTC.

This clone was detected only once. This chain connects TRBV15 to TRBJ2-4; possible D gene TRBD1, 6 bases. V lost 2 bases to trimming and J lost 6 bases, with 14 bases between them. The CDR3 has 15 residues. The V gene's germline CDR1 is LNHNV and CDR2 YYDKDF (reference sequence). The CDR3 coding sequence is TGTGCCACCAGCAGATTCGGGACAATTCTAAACATTCAGTACTTC. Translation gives CATSRFGTILNIQYF.

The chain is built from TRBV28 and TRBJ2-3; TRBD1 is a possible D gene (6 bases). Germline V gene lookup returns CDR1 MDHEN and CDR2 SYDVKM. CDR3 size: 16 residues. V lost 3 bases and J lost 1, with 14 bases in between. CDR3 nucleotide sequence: TGTGCCAGCAGTTTCCCCCCGGCAGGGGGCACAGATACGCAGTATTTT. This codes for CASSFPPAGGTDTQYF. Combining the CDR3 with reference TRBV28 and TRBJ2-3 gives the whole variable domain DVKVTQSSRYLVKRTGEKVFLECVQDMDHENMFWYRQDPGLGLRLIYFSYDVKMKEKGDIPEGYSVSREKKERFSLILESASTNQTSMYLCASSFPPAGGTDTQYFGPGTRLTVL.

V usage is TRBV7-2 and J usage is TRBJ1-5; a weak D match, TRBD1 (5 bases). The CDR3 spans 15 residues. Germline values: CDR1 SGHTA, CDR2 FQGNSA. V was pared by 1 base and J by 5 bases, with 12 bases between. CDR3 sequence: CASSLEGVSYQPQHF. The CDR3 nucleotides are TGTGCCAGCAGCTTAGAAGGGGTTTCCTATCAGCCCCAGCATTTT.

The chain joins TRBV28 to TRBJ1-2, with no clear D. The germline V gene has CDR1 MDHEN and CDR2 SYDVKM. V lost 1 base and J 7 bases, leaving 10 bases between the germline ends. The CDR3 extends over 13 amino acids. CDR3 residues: CASSLSHGGGYTF. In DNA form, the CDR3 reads TGTGCCAGCAGTTTATCCCACGGAGGTGGCTACACCTTC.

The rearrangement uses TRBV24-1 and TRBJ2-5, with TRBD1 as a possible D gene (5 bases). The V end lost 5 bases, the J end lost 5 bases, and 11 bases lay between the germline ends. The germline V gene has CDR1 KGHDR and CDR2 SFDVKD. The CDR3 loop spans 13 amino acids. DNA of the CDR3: TGTGCCACCAGTGCTCAGGGTCGGGAGACCCAGTACTTC. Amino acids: CATSAQGRETQYF.

This CDR3 is CASSIGGSGRAEYNEQFF. Here the CDR3 DNA reads TGTGCCAGTAGTATAGGTGGGAGCGGGAGGGCCGAGTACAATGAGCAGTTCTTC. This chain links TRBV19 with TRBJ2-1, with 10 nucleotides matching TRBD2. J gave up 4 bases and V 1 base, and 10 bases lay outside the gene matches. Germline CDR1 is LNHDA and CDR2 is SQIVND (reference sequence). The CDR3 contains 18 residues.

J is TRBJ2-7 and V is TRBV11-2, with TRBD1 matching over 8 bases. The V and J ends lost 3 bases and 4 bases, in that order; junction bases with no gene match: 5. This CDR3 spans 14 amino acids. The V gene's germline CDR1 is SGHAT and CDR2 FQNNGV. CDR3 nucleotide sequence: TGTGCCAGCAGCTTTGCAGGGGGCGGGTACGAGCAGTACTTC. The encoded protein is CASSFAGGGYEQYF.

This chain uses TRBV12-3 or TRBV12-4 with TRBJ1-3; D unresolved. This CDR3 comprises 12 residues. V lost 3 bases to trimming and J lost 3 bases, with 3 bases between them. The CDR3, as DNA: TGTGCCAGCAGTTTGCGTGGAAACACCATATATTTT. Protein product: CASSLRGNTIYF.

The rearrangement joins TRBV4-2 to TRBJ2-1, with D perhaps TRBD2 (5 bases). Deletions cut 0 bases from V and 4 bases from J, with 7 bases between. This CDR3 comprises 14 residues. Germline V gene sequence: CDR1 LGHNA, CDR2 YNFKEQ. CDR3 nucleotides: TGTGCCAGCAGCCAAGATAAGCGGTACAATGAGCAGTTCTTC. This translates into CASSQDKRYNEQFF.

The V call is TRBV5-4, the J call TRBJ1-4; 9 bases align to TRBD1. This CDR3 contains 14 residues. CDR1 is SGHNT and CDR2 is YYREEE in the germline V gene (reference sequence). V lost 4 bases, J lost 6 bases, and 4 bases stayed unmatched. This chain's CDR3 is CASSTRTGDEKLFF. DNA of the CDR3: TGTGCCAGCAGCACTCGGACAGGGGATGAAAAACTGTTTTTT.

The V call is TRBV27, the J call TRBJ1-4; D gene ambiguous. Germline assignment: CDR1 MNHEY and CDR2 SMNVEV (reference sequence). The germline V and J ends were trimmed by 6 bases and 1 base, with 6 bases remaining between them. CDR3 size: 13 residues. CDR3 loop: CASRELTNEKLFF. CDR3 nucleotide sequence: TGTGCCAGCAGAGAACTAACTAATGAAAAACTGTTTTTT.